These 13 T cell receptor beta chains were all obtained from the same sample, sequenced in a study of cytomegalovirus exposure and HLA in healthy donors. PCR used 60 Vbeta primers and 13 Jbeta primers. Data came from immunoSEQ multiplex PCR; TCRdb stores just in-frame clones and leaves some out. Seen here are over 100,000 clones, around three fifths observed once, and the top ten hold around 2.5%. Material for sequencing was PBMCs. The origin of the receptors is a woman aged 40-49 years in good health and CMV-seronegative.

The rearrangement uses TRBV11-2 and TRBJ1-2; 10 positions match TRBD1. CDR1 SGHAT and CDR2 FQNNGV come from the germline V gene. The ends lost 1 base at V and 3 bases at J; junction bases unmatched: 2. This CDR3 region has 15 residues. The CDR3, as DNA: TGTGCCAGCAGCTTAGCCGGGACAGGGGACTATGGCTACACCTTC. Translated, it gives CASSLAGTGDYGYTF.

J is TRBJ2-7 and V is TRBV30, with 8 bases lining up with TRBD1. With V trimmed by 4 bases and J by 4 bases, 9 bases remained unmatched. Germline assignment: CDR1 GTSNPN and CDR2 SVGIG (reference sequence). The CDR3 totals 14 residues. The CDR3 DNA sequence: TGTGCCTGGACCCGTCCGGGACAGGTTTACGAGCAGTACTTC. Translation: CAWTRPGQVYEQYF.

This clone was counted a single time. This rearrangement joins TRBV15 to TRBJ2-7, with D hard to call. Germline assignment: CDR1 LNHNV and CDR2 YYDKDF (reference sequence). V lost 0 bases, J lost 2 bases, and 11 bases lay in between. There are 15 residues in the CDR3. Written as DNA, the CDR3 is TGTGCCACCAGCAGAGACGGCAGGCCAACCTACGAGCAGTACTTC. Its protein product is CATSRDGRPTYEQYF.

The chain is built from TRBV5-1 and TRBJ1-1; TRBD1 agrees at 8 bases. The ends lost 7 bases at V and 4 bases at J; junction bases unmatched: 12. Germline values: CDR1 SGHRS, CDR2 YFSETQ. This CDR3 contains 15 residues. The CDR3 DNA reads TGCGCCAGCCGGACAGGGCGCCTTCAGGGCACTGAAGCTTTCTTT. Translating it yields CASRTGRLQGTEAFF.

The rearrangement uses TRBV19 and TRBJ1-2, with unresolved D. V lost 3 bases and J lost 4, with 12 bases in between. CDR1 is LNHDA and CDR2 is SQIVND in the germline V gene (reference sequence). The CDR3 totals 14 residues. DNA for the CDR3: TGTGCCAGTAGTATGAGGAAGGGAGGCTATGGCTACACCTTC. Translation: CASSMRKGGYGYTF.

This clone has only a few counts. The genes are TRBV28 and TRBJ1-2; D possibly corresponds to TRBD1 (5 bases). The CDR3 has 11 residues. CDR1 and CDR2 from the germline V gene are MDHEN and SYDVKM. Trimming cost V 8 bases and J 4 bases, with 8 bases left between them. The chain's CDR3 is CASQGGYGYTF. In DNA, the CDR3 is TGTGCCAGCCAGGGAGGCTATGGCTACACCTTC.

The rearrangement uses TRBV2 and TRBJ1-6, with TRBD1 matching 7 bases. V lost 7 bases, J lost 6 bases, and 9 bases stayed unmatched. Germline-derived CDR1 and CDR2 are SNHLY and FYNNEI. The CDR3 is 15 residues long. The CDR3 here is CASTPRTGGNSPLHF. CDR3 DNA sequence: TGTGCCAGCACCCCTCGGACAGGTGGTAATTCACCCCTCCACTTT.

The chain employs TRBV28 and TRBJ2-5; tentative D call: TRBD1 (6 bases). From germline, CDR1 is MDHEN and CDR2 SYDVKM. Trimming removed 7 bases from V and 6 bases from J, with 15 bases in between. The CDR3 contains 13 residues. CDR3: CASKGHSLKTQYF. In nucleotides, the CDR3 is TGTGCCAGCAAGGGACACAGCCTGAAGACCCAGTACTTC.

V gene TRBV28 combines with J gene TRBJ2-3, with 9 nucleotides matching TRBD1. The V gene's germline CDR1 is MDHEN and CDR2 SYDVKM. V trimming: 9 bases; J trimming: 3 bases; junction bases outside the gene matches: 4. The CDR3 is 13 residues long. Here the CDR3 DNA reads TGTGCCAGTCACAGGGGGCGTACAGATACGCAGTATTTT. It is translated as CASHRGRTDTQYF.

The chain uses TRBV5-4 and TRBJ1-1; 10 nucleotides agree with TRBD1. V dropped 5 bases and J dropped 1; count of bases not matched to a gene: 2. This CDR3 contains 14 residues. Germline V gives CDR1 SGHNT, CDR2 YYREEE (reference sequence). DNA of the CDR3: TGTGCCAGCAGTGGACAGGGGGGGAACACTGAAGCTTTCTTT. The encoded protein is CASSGQGGNTEAFF.

This clone turned up a few times. V usage is TRBV6-5 and J usage is TRBJ1-6, with D possibly matching TRBD1 (6 bases). Looked up from germline, CDR1 is MNHEY and CDR2 is SVGAGI. The CDR3 is 15 residues long. V was pared by 5 bases and J by 8 bases, with 16 bases between. CDR3 coding DNA: TGTGCCAGCAGTCCCCAGCAGGGGTGGGATTCACCCCTCCACTTT. This translates into CASSPQQGWDSPLHF.

The chain's CDR3 is CASSILAYNEQFF. In DNA, the CDR3 is TGTGCCAGTAGTATATTGGCTTACAATGAGCAGTTCTTC. The genes are TRBV19 and TRBJ2-1, with no clear D. The CDR3 extends over 13 amino acids. Per the germline V gene, CDR1 is LNHDA and CDR2 is SQIVND (reference sequence). Trimming removed 2 bases at V and 4 bases at J, with 6 bases between.

The chain recombines TRBV9 with TRBJ2-2; possible D gene TRBD2, 6 bases. The CDR3 has 15 residues. Trimming took 0 bases from V and 3 from J, leaving 9 bases between them. Germline V gene sequence: CDR1 SGDLS, CDR2 YYNGEE. The CDR3 protein is CASSVGPGDTGELFF. The CDR3 coding sequence is TGTGCCAGCAGCGTAGGTCCGGGAGACACCGGGGAGCTGTTTTTT.